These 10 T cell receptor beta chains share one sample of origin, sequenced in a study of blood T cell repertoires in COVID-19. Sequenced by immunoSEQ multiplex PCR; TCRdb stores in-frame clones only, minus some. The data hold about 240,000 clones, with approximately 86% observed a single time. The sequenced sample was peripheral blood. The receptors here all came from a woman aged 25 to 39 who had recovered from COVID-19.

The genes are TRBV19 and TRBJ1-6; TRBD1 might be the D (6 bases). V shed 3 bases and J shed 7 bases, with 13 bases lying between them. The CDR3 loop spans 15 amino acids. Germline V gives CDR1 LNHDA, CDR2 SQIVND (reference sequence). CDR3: CASSITGKGNSPLHF. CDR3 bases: TGTGCCAGTAGTATCACAGGGAAGGGCAATTCACCCCTCCACTTT.

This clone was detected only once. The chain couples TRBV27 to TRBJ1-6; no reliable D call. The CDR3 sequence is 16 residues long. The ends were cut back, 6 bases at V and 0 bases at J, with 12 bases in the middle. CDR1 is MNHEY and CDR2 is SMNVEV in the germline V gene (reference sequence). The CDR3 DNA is TGTGCCAGCAGCGGAGGGTCGAGCTCCTATAATTCACCCCTCCACTTT. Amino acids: CASSGGSSSYNSPLHF.

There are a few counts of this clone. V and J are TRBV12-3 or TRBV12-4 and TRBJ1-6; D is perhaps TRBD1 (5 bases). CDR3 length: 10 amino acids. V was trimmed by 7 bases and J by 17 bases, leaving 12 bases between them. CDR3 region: CASITGGFHF. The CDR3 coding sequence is TGTGCCAGCATCACTGGGGGGTTCCACTTT.

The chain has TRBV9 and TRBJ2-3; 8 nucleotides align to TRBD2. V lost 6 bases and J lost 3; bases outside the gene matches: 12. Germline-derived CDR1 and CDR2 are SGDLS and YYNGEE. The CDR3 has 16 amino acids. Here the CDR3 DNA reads TGTGCCAGCACCCTAGGGGTAGCGGGACCGACAGATACGCAGTATTTT. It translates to CASTLGVAGPTDTQYF.

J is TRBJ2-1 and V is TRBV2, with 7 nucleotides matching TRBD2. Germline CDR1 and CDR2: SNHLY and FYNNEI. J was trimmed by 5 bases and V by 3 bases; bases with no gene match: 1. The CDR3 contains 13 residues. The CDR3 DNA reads TGTGCCAGCAGTGACGGGGGGAACAATGAGCAGTTCTTC. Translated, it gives CASSDGGNNEQFF.

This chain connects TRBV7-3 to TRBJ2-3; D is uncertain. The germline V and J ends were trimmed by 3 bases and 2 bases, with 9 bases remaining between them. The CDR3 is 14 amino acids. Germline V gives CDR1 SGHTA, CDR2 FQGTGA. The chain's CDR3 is CASSFAGHTDTQYF. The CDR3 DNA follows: TGTGCCAGCAGCTTTGCCGGTCACACAGATACGCAGTATTTT.

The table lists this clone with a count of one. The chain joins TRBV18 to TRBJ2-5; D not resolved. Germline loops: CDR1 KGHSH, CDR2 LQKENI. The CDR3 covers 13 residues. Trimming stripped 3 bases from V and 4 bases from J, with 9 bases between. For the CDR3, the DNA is TGTGCCAGCTCACCCAACACCCCAGAGACCCAGTACTTC. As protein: CASSPNTPETQYF.

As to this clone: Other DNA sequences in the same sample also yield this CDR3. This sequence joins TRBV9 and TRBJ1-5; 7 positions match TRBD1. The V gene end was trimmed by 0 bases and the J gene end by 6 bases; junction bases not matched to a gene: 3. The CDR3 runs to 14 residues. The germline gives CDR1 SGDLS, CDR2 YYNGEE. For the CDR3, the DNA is TGTGCCAGCAGCGTAGGGCAGGGGGGTCAGCCCCAGCATTTT. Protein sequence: CASSVGQGGQPQHF.

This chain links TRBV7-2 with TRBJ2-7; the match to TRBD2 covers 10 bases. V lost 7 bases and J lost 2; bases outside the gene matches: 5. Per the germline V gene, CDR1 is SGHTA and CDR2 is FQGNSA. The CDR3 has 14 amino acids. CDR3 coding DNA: TGTGCCAGCACGATAGCGGGGGGTGCCTACGAGCAGTACTTC. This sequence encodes CASTIAGGAYEQYF.

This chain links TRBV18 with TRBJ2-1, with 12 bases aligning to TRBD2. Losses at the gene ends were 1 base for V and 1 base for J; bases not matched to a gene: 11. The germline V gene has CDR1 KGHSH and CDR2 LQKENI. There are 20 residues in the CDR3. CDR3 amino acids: CASSPRQGALAGGSYNEQFF. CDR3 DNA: TGTGCCAGCTCACCACGACAGGGAGCACTAGCGGGAGGATCCTACAATGAGCAGTTCTTC.